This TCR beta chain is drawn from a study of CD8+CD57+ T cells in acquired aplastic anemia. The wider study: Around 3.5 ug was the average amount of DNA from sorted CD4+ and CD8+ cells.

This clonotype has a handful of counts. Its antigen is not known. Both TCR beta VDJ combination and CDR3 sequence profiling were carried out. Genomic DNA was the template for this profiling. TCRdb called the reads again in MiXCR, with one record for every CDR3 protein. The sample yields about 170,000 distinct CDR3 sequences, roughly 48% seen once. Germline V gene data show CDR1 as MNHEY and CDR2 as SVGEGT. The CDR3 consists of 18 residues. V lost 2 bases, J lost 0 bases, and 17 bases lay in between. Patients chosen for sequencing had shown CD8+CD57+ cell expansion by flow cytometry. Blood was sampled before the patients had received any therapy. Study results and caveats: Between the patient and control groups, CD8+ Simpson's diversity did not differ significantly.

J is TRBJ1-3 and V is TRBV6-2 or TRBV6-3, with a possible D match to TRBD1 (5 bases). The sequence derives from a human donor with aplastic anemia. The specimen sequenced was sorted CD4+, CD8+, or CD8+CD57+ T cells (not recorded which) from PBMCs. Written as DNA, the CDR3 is TGTGCCAGCAGTTACGGCTTTGAGGGACCAAGCTCTGGAAACACCATATATTTT. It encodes CASSYGFEGPSSGNTIYF.